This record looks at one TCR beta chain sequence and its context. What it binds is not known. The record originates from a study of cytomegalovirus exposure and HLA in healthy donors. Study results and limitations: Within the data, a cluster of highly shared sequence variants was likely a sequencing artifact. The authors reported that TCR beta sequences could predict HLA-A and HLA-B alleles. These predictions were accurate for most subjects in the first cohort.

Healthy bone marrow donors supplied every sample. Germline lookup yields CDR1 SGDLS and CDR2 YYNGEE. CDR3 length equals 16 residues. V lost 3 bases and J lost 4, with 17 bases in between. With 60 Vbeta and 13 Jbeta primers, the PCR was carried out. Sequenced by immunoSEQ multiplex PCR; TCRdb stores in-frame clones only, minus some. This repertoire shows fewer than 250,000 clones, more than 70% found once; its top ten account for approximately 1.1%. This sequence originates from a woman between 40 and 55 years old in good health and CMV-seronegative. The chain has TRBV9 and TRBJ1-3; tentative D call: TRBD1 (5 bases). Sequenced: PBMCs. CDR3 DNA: TGTGCCAGCAGCGGGGGCGGGGGTTCAGTGGGAAACACCATATATTTT. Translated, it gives CASSGGGGSVGNTIYF.